These 26 T cell receptor beta chains came from one sample sequenced in a study of T cells in Graves' hyperthyroidism and ophthalmopathy. The TCR beta CDR3 regions underwent amplification using RNA transcripts as the source. HTBI primers drove first-round RT-PCR of the TCR CDR3. MiXCR was run by TCRdb on the multiplex PCR reads, yielding one entry per CDR3 protein. The table has 730,000 or so distinct CDR3 sequences, roughly a sixth seen once. Sequenced material: blood. The source of these receptors is a woman between 45 and 60 years old with Graves' hyperthyroidism that later progressed to Graves' ophthalmopathy.

A few counts support this clonotype. V is TRBV20-1 and J is TRBJ2-2; the D gene could be TRBD1 or TRBD2 (5 bases each). The germline V gene has CDR1 DFQATT and CDR2 SNEGSKA (reference sequence). This CDR3 contains 15 residues. V shed 4 bases and J shed 5 bases, with 17 bases lying between them. In nucleotides, the CDR3 is TGCAGTGCTACGACCGGGACGGGTGGGACCGGGGAGCTGTTTTTT. Translation gives CSATTGTGGTGELFF.

This clonotype has ten or more counts. The gene calls are TRBV3-1 and TRBJ2-2, with 11 bases identical to TRBD1. The CDR3 spans 16 residues. With 4 bases clipped from V and 2 bases from J, the junction kept 3 bases outside the gene matches. In germline, CDR1 is LGHDT, CDR2 YNNKEL (reference sequence). The CDR3: CASSPWTGGNTGELFF. In DNA form, the CDR3 reads TGTGCCAGCAGCCCTTGGACAGGGGGCAACACCGGGGAGCTGTTTTTT. The full variable domain, rest sourced from reference TRBV3-1 and TRBJ2-2, is DTAVSQTPKYLVTQMGNDKSIKCEQNLGHDTMYWYKQDSKKFLKIMFSYNNKELIINETVPNRFSPKSPDKAHLNLHINSLELGDSAVYFCASSPWTGGNTGELFFGEGSRLTVL.

This clonotype was recorded at least ten times. The chain uses TRBV6-1 and TRBJ1-2; D perhaps matches TRBD1 (5 bases). CDR3 size: 15 residues. Trimming removed 2 bases from V and 6 bases from J, with 16 bases in between. The germline gives CDR1 MNHNS, CDR2 SASEGT. The CDR3: CASSEMSGRRDGYTF. The CDR3 region has the DNA TGTGCCAGCAGTGAAATGTCAGGGAGAAGAGATGGCTACACCTTC.

Comment on this clonotype: Just one base apart from a much larger clone, this may be a read error. The chain links TRBV12-3 or TRBV12-4 to TRBJ2-3, with 9 bases that match TRBD2. This CDR3 is 19 amino acids long. The J segment lost 0 bases and the V segment lost 1 base, leaving 11 bases of the junction unmatched. The CDR3 DNA reads as TGTGCCAGCAGTTTAGGTGCGACTAGCGGAAGTAGAAGCACAGATACGCAGTATTTT. Protein sequence: CASSLGATSGSRSTDTQYF.

This clonotype was detected a few times. This chain uses TRBV10-3 with TRBJ2-1; the match to TRBD2 covers 11 bases. This CDR3 contains 14 residues. Germline assignment: CDR1 ENHRY and CDR2 SYGVKD. V lost 4 bases, J lost 8 bases, and 4 bases stayed unmatched. CDR3 sequence reads: CAISATSGVDEQFF. CDR3 DNA: TGTGCCATCAGTGCGACTAGCGGGGTTGATGAGCAGTTCTTC.

V usage is TRBV5-5 and J usage is TRBJ1-1; TRBD1 aligns across 9 bases. V dropped 3 bases and J dropped 5; count of bases not matched to a gene: 11. CDR1 is SGHKS and CDR2 is YYEKEE in the germline V gene (reference sequence). The CDR3 sequence is 16 residues long. The CDR3 DNA follows: TGTGCCAGCAGCTGGACGACAGGGGGTAGGGGGACTGAAGCTTTCTTT. This encodes CASSWTTGGRGTEAFF.

Ten or more counts support this clonotype. J is TRBJ1-6 and V is TRBV3-1, with D maybe TRBD1 (5 bases). Germline-derived CDR1 and CDR2 are LGHDT and YNNKEL (reference sequence). The CDR3 runs 14 residues. With 7 bases removed from V and 7 bases from J, the gap between germline ends came to 14 bases. CDR3 residues: CASNHRGGNSPLHF. CDR3 sequence (DNA): TGTGCCAGCAACCACCGGGGGGGGAATTCACCCCTCCACTTT.

This chain joins TRBV5-1 and TRBJ2-3; tentatively, D is TRBD2 (6 bases). The V gene lost 0 bases and the J gene lost 4 bases, with 18 bases spanning the gap. CDR1 SGHRS and CDR2 YFSETQ come from the germline V gene. This CDR3 comprises 17 residues. The CDR3 spells CASSLDGSHGEADTQYF. The CDR3 nucleotides read TGCGCCAGCAGCTTGGACGGCTCCCACGGGGAGGCAGATACGCAGTATTTT.

This clonotype was detected a few times. The chain joins TRBV9 to TRBJ2-7; either TRBD1 or TRBD2 may fit D (5 bases each). Per the germline V gene, CDR1 is SGDLS and CDR2 is YYNGEE. V lost 0 bases and J lost 2, with 12 bases in between. The CDR3 sequence is 15 residues long. The CDR3 sequence is CASSVAHGTAYEQYF. The CDR3 DNA is TGTGCCAGCAGCGTAGCCCACGGGACGGCCTACGAGCAGTACTTC.

The chain recombines TRBV6-1 with TRBJ2-1; 13 bases line up with TRBD2. CDR1 is MNHNS, CDR2 SASEGT, per germline. V was pared by 5 bases and J by 6 bases, with 13 bases of the junction left unmatched. The CDR3 covers 18 residues. The CDR3: CASSTTTSGGLRINEQFF. The CDR3 coding sequence is TGTGCCAGCAGTACCACGACTAGCGGGGGGTTACGTATCAATGAGCAGTTCTTC.

This clonotype has more than one count but fewer than ten. J is TRBJ1-1 and V is TRBV6-4, with D possibly being TRBD1 (5 bases). Germline V CDR1 and CDR2: MRHNA, SNTAGT. Trimming removed 2 bases at V and 4 bases at J, with 11 bases between. The CDR3 has 14 residues. CDR3 in DNA: TGTGCCAGCAGTGACACTGGGGGTAGCACTGAAGCTTTCTTT. This sequence encodes CASSDTGGSTEAFF.

The sample holds many counts of this clonotype. The gene calls are TRBV12-3 or TRBV12-4 and TRBJ1-3, with 7 positions matching TRBD1. The CDR3 is 15 amino acids. The V and J ends lost 6 bases and 2 bases, in that order; junction bases with no gene match: 7. CDR3 sequence reads: CASSTGVGAGNTIYF. Here the CDR3 DNA reads TGTGCCAGCAGCACAGGGGTTGGCGCTGGAAACACCATATATTTT.

This clonotype was detected a few times. This chain connects TRBV25-1 to TRBJ2-1; no clear D. The length of the CDR3 is 16 residues. Germline V CDR1 and CDR2: MGHDK, SYGVNS. Trimming took off 6 bases at V and 1 base at J, with 16 bases between the two ends. CDR3 in DNA: TGTGCCAGCAGGACCCTTGCGGACGGATCCTACAATGAGCAGTTCTTC. Protein product: CASRTLADGSYNEQFF.

In the case of this clonotype: A much more abundant neighbour one base away suggests this may be a read error. The CDR3 spells CASSDTGTVYEQFF. DNA of the CDR3: TGTGCCAGCTCAGATACCGGGACAGTCTACGAGCAGTTCTTC. The chain is built from TRBV18 and TRBJ2-7, with 7 bases aligning to TRBD1. The DNA end lines up better with TRBJ2-1; the J call may be wrong. CDR1 and CDR2 from the germline V gene are KGHSH and LQKENI. This CDR3 has 14 residues.

The genes are TRBV7-3 and TRBJ2-1; TRBD1 matches at 11 bases. Looked up from germline, CDR1 is SGHTA and CDR2 is FQGTGA. CDR3 length: 16 amino acids. After removal of 5 bases from V and 7 bases from J, the junction contained 10 bases not matched to a gene. The CDR3 sequence is CASSINSGTGGNEQFF. The CDR3 bases are TGTGCCAGCAGCATCAACTCCGGGACAGGGGGTAATGAGCAGTTCTTC.

In this sample, this clonotype turned up many times. The chain combines TRBV2 with TRBJ2-1; 11 bases map to TRBD1. The CDR3 spans 15 residues. CDR1 and CDR2 (germline): SNHLY, FYNNEI. With 5 bases clipped from V and 8 bases from J, the junction kept 8 bases outside the gene matches. Here the CDR3 DNA reads TGTGCCAGCAGTCTGGACAGGGGGCGCGTAGATGAGCAGTTCTTC. Its translation: CASSLDRGRVDEQFF.

The chain is built from TRBV19 and TRBJ2-3; perhaps TRBD1 as D (5 bases). The CDR3 covers 16 residues. CDR1 LNHDA and CDR2 SQIVND come from the germline V gene (reference sequence). Deletions cut 3 bases from V and 3 bases from J, with 16 bases between. The CDR3 sequence: CASSIRARSGTDTQYF. The CDR3 nucleotides are TGTGCCAGTAGTATCAGGGCCAGGTCAGGGACAGATACGCAGTATTTT. Full variable domain (remainder filled in from reference TRBV19 and TRBJ2-3): DGGITQSPKYLFRKEGQNVTLSCEQNLNHDAMYWYRQDPGQGLRLIYYSQIVNDFQKGDIAEGYSVSREKKESFPLTVTSAQKNPTAFYLCASSIRARSGTDTQYFGPGTRLTVL.

CDR3 region: CASSSRVFTEAFF. In DNA, the CDR3 is TGTGCCAGTAGTTCTCGGGTTTTCACTGAAGCTTTCTTT. The chain joins TRBV19 to TRBJ1-1; no definite D call. V shed 5 bases and J shed 4 bases, with 11 bases lying between them. Germline V gene data show CDR1 as LNHDA and CDR2 as SQIVND (reference sequence). This CDR3 has 13 amino acids.

This clonotype was seen once. A read error may explain this, as a much larger clone is one base away. The chain uses TRBV20-1 and TRBJ2-7; D is perhaps TRBD2 (6 bases). Germline V gives CDR1 DFQATT, CDR2 SNEGSKA (reference sequence). This CDR3 region has 15 residues. CDR3 bases: TGCGGTGCTAGAGGTAGCGGACTACCATCCTACGAGCAGTACTTC. Its translation: CGARGSGLPSYEQYF.

This chain joins TRBV7-6 and TRBJ2-7; no definite D call. Germline CDR1 SGHVS, CDR2 FNYEAQ. Trimming removed 5 bases from V and 2 bases from J, with 13 bases in between. This CDR3 has 14 amino acids. CDR3 bases: TGTGCCAGCAGCCAAGGCTCTGCCACCTACGAGCAGTACTTC. This encodes CASSQGSATYEQYF.

This clonotype appeared many times. The chain links TRBV30 to TRBJ1-1; unclear D gene. CDR3 length: 11 residues. Looked up from germline, CDR1 is GTSNPN and CDR2 is SVGIG (reference sequence). The V gene lost 2 bases and the J gene lost 6 bases, with 7 bases spanning the gap. The CDR3 DNA sequence: TGTGCCTGGAGTCCAAAGTCTGAAGCTTTCTTT. Encoded protein: CAWSPKSEAFF. Full variable domain (missing parts from reference TRBV30 and TRBJ1-1): SQTIHQWPATLVQPVGSPLSLECTVEGTSNPNLYWYRQAAGRGLQLLFYSVGIGQISSEVPQNLSASRPQDRQFILSSKKLLLSDSGFYLCAWSPKSEAFFGQGTRLTVV.

This clonotype was recorded at least ten times. V and J are TRBV13 and TRBJ1-1; 9 positions agree with TRBD1. Germline V gene data show CDR1 as PRHDT and CDR2 as FYEKMQ (reference sequence). Unmatched junction bases numbered 11, after V lost 5 bases and J lost 4 bases. The CDR3 consists of 16 residues. The CDR3 protein is CASSTDRGSGGTEAFF. The CDR3 bases are TGTGCCAGCAGCACAGACAGGGGGTCAGGGGGCACTGAAGCTTTCTTT. The entire variable domain, with the rest obtained from reference TRBV13 and TRBJ1-1, is as follows: AAGVIQSPRHLIKEKRETATLKCYPIPRHDTVYWYQQGPGQDPQFLISFYEKMQSDKGSIPDRFSAQQFSDYHSELNMSSLELGDSALYFCASSTDRGSGGTEAFFGQGTRLTVV.

V usage is TRBV19 and J usage is TRBJ1-5; TRBD1 agrees at 8 bases. Germline CDR1 and CDR2: LNHDA and SQIVND (reference sequence). There are 16 residues in the CDR3. V lost 0 bases to trimming and J lost 6 bases; unmatched junction nucleotides: 7. The DNA for the CDR3 is TGTGCCAGTAGTATAGATTGGACAGGGATATTTCAGCCCCAGCATTTT. Its translation: CASSIDWTGIFQPQHF.

There are many counts of this clonotype. The rearrangement links TRBV18 to TRBJ2-1; possibly TRBD1 for D (5 bases). Trimming removed 5 bases at V and 6 bases at J, with 11 bases between. The CDR3 loop spans 13 amino acids. In germline, CDR1 is KGHSH, CDR2 LQKENI. The CDR3 DNA is TGTGCCAGCTCATCTGTCAGGGTCAATGAGCAGTTCTTC. It translates to CASSSVRVNEQFF.

This clonotype has ten or more counts. The J gene is TRBJ1-1, the V gene TRBV20-1; D is unclear. Germline lookup yields CDR1 DFQATT and CDR2 SNEGSKA (reference sequence). The V and J ends lost 1 base and 4 bases respectively, with 10 bases between them. This CDR3 spans 13 amino acids. This CDR3 reads CSARGGGGTEAFF. In nucleotides, the CDR3 is TGCAGTGCTAGAGGCGGAGGCGGCACTGAAGCTTTCTTT.

CDR3 sequence reads: CASSLAPGGWNQETQYF. The CDR3 bases are TGTGCCAGCAGCCTAGCCCCAGGAGGCTGGAACCAAGAGACCCAGTACTTC. The chain joins TRBV11-2 to TRBJ2-5, with a tentative D call TRBD2 (5 bases). The CDR3 spans 17 residues. Germline V gene sequence: CDR1 SGHAT, CDR2 FQNNGV. Trimming took 5 bases from V and 0 from J, leaving 19 bases between them.